This is a list of T cell receptor beta chains from one sample in a study of Tregs in tolerant kidney transplant recipients. Sequencing was performed with immunoSEQ multiplex PCR; in TCRdb, only in-frame clones are kept and a portion is missing. The sample records about 78,000 clones, around 90% being singletons. Here the sequenced sample was Tregs from blood, taken before the transplant. These receptors were collected from a human donor who received a combined kidney and bone marrow transplant. Each CDR3 is given with its conserved first and last residue. Fields, in order: J gene, V gene, clone size, D gene, CDR3 DNA, CDR3 protein. D genes are given only for firm matches. Expanded clones are given a class, and other clones once, few, many or no size at all.

TRBJ2-2	TRBV19	.	.	TGTGCCAGTAGTATAAGTAGGGCTACCGGGGAGCTGTTTTTT	CASSISRATGELFF
TRBJ2-1	TRBV28	.	.	TGTGCCAGCAGCACTAGCTGGGATGAGCAGTTCTTC	CASSTSWDEQFF
TRBJ2-4	TRBV18	.	TRBD1	TGTGCCAGCTCACCAGGCCAGGGGGTGAACATTCAGTACTTC	CASSPGQGVNIQYF
TRBJ1-1	TRBV18	.	.	TGTGCCAGCTCACCTTCCGAGGGGGGGTCCATGAACACTGAAGCTTTCTTT	CASSPSEGGSMNTEAFF
TRBJ2-7	TRBV5-1	.	TRBD2	TGCGCCAGCAGCTTGGTGGCTAGCGGGAGCCGGGCCTACGAGCAGTACTTC	CASSLVASGSRAYEQYF
TRBJ2-7	TRBV6-6	.	TRBD1	TGTGCCAGCAGTTACCCCGGGACAGCCTCCTACGAGCAGTACTTC	CASSYPGTASYEQYF
TRBJ2-1	TRBV20-1	once	.	TGCAGTGCTGTCTACAATGAGCAGTTCTTC	CSAVYNEQFF
TRBJ1-5	TRBV19	.	TRBD1	TGTGCCAGCCGGGACAGGTCCTATAGCAATCAGCCCCAGCATTTT	CASRDRSYSNQPQHF
TRBJ1-2	TRBV28	.	.	TGTGCCACCAATTCGAACAGCAGACTTAACTATGGCTACACCTTC	CATNSNSRLNYGYTF
TRBJ2-1	TRBV7-3	.	.	TGTGCCAGCAGCTTAAGGGGCGGCTACAATGAGCAGTTCTTC	CASSLRGGYNEQFF
TRBJ2-7	TRBV6-1	.	.	TGTGCCAGCAGTGAAGCTGCGGTCCGAGGGGGTAGGACCGAGCAGTACTTC	CASSEAAVRGGRTEQYF
TRBJ1-5	TRBV30	.	.	TGTGCCTGGAGCGAAGGGGGTGGCTACATTAGCAATCAGCCCCAGCATTTT	CAWSEGGGYISNQPQHF
TRBJ2-1	TRBV5-1	once	.	TGCGCCAGCAGCTTACAGGGCAGCTCCTACAATGAGCAGTTCTTC	CASSLQGSSYNEQFF
TRBJ2-1	TRBV7-2	.	TRBD1	TGTGCCAGCAGCTCGACAGGGACCTACAATGAGCAGTTCTTC	CASSSTGTYNEQFF
TRBJ2-7	TRBV6-1	.	.	TGTGCCACCATCCCGCACGGGGGAGGCTACGAGCAGTACTTC	CATIPHGGGYEQYF
TRBJ2-1	TRBV7-8	.	TRBD1	TGTGCCAGCAGCTTAACCCCCGGGACAGGGCTTGGTGAGCAGTTCTTC	CASSLTPGTGLGEQFF
TRBJ2-7	TRBV5-5	.	TRBD2	TGTGCCAGCAGCTTGGGACTAGCGGGATCGTACGAGCAGTACTTC	CASSLGLAGSYEQYF
TRBJ1-6	TRBV10-2	.	.	TGCGCCAGCAGCTTAGGACAGAGAAACTATAATTCACCCCTCCACTTT	CASSLGQRNYNSPLHF
TRBJ1-5	TRBV19	few	.	TGTGCCAGTAGTATTAATATCAATCAGCCCCAGCATTTT	CASSININQPQHF
TRBJ2-1	TRBV18	.	TRBD1	TGTGCCAGCTCACAGGGACAGGGGTACTACAATGAGCAGTTCTTC	CASSQGQGYYNEQFF
TRBJ2-5	TRBV2	.	.	TGTGCCAGCAGAACGTATGAGACCCAGTACTTC	CASRTYETQYF
TRBJ1-1	TRBV2	.	.	TGTGCCAGCAGCCCGCCTATGAACACTGAAGCTTTCTTT	CASSPPMNTEAFF
TRBJ2-3	TRBV10-3	.	TRBD2	TGTGCCATCAGTGTGACTAGCGGGGGCATCACAGATACGCAGTATTTT	CAISVTSGGITDTQYF
TRBJ1-4	TRBV6-6	few	.	TGTGCCAGCAGTGGTGAAAAACTGTTTTTT	CASSGEKLFF
TRBJ1-2	TRBV28	.	TRBD1	TGTGCCAGCAGTAAAGGACAGGGTAACTATGGCTACACCTTC	CASSKGQGNYGYTF
TRBJ1-1	TRBV6-1	once	.	TGTGCCAGCAGGTTGACACCGAACACTGAAGCTTTCTTT	CASRLTPNTEAFF
TRBJ1-2	TRBV28	.	TRBD1	TGTGCCAGCAACCCCCCTCCCGGGACAGGGACCTACACCTTC	CASNPPPGTGTYTF
TRBJ1-5	TRBV9	.	TRBD1	TGTGCCAGCAGCGTATCAGACAGGGGTGATCAGCCCCAGCATTTT	CASSVSDRGDQPQHF
TRBJ1-5	TRBV10-3	.	.	TGTGCCACCGTCGAGGGGGGGCGGAATCAGCCCCAGCATTTT	CATVEGGRNQPQHF
TRBJ2-3	TRBV29-1	.	TRBD2	TGCAGCGTCGAAGCGGGAGAGGGCACAGATACGCAGTATTTT	CSVEAGEGTDTQYF
TRBJ1-4	TRBV25-1	.	TRBD1	TGTGCCAGCAGTGAAGACAGGGGTAATGAAAAACTGTTTTTT	CASSEDRGNEKLFF
TRBJ2-7	TRBV28	.	TRBD1	TGTGCCAGCAGTCCATCTTCCGGGACAGGGCCCTACGAGCAGTACTTC	CASSPSSGTGPYEQYF
TRBJ2-5	TRBV28	.	TRBD2	TGTGCCAGCAGTTTAGGAGGGAGGGAAGAGACCCAGTACTTC	CASSLGGREETQYF
TRBJ1-3	TRBV6-6	.	.	TGTGCCAGCAGCCCCGCGGGGACCTCTGGAAACACCATATATTTT	CASSPAGTSGNTIYF
TRBJ2-3	TRBV9	.	TRBD2	TGTGCCAGCAGCGTAGATGGGACTAGTTCCGCGCAGTATTTT	CASSVDGTSSAQYF
TRBJ2-1	TRBV18	.	TRBD2	TGTGCCAGCTCAGAGATGGGACTAGCGGCCAACAATGAGCAGTTCTTC	CASSEMGLAANNEQFF